This T cell receptor beta chain derives from a study of blood T cell repertoires in COVID-19. Study overall: Researchers got acute and convalescent COVID-19 samples from the United States, Italy and Spain. In each case, the material was cDNA or gDNA derived from T cells, B-cell-depleted T cells, or PBMCs.

The authors' processing: Researchers report that nucleated cell counts were estimated from reference gene primer amplification. TCRdb's copy holds only in-frame clones and misses some; the assay was immunoSEQ multiplex PCR. The V and J calls and clone size are taken from that table; D and trimming were inferred from the DNA. The table lists 250,000 to 350,000 clones, 75% to 90% of them singletons. The clonotype comes from a woman in her fifties or sixties who had recovered from COVID-19. Sequenced material: peripheral blood.

CDR3 nucleotide sequence: TGTGCCAGCAGCTCTTCCGGGTCTTATCAGCCCCAGCATTTT. Translated, it gives CASSSSGSYQPQHF. The chain recombines TRBV7-2 with TRBJ1-5; D call uncertain. CDR3 length: 14 residues. Germline-derived CDR1 and CDR2 are SGHTA and FQGNSA. V was cut by 4 bases and J by 5 bases, with 12 bases left in between.